A single sample is the source of the 6 T cell receptor beta chains below, sequenced in a study of human T cells and chemical hapten exposure. Noted time point: patch test 1, 2 weeks after DPC sensitization. Treatment noted: therapeutic diphenylcyclopropenone sensitization with weekly scalp DPC. TCRdb passed the RACE reads through MiXCR, listing each CDR3 protein once. The table includes 150,000 to 200,000 distinct CDR3 sequences, 13% to 15% detected once. The specimen was whole blood, collected in connection with sensitization to the hapten diphenylcyclopropenone (DPC). These receptors came from a woman aged 25 to 39 with alopecia areata. Some clones in this sample may be carry-over from other donors' samples.

This clonotype was counted many times. This chain connects TRBV28 to TRBJ1-1, with D unclear. Germline assignment: CDR1 MDHEN and CDR2 SYDVKM. The CDR3 loop spans 13 amino acids. Trimming pared 1 base from V and 0 bases from J, leaving 3 bases between. The CDR3 DNA reads TGTGCCAGCAGTTTATTGGTGAACACTGAAGCTTTCTTT. Amino acid sequence: CASSLLVNTEAFF.

The V gene is TRBV18, the J gene TRBJ1-3; no clear D. Germline V lookup: CDR1 KGHSH, CDR2 LQKENI. The V end was cut by 0 bases, the J end by 0 bases, with 9 bases between. This CDR3 has 16 amino acids. The CDR3 DNA follows: TGTGCCAGCTCACCACCGGTGGGAATCTCTGGAAACACCATATATTTT. It is translated as CASSPPVGISGNTIYF.

The V call is TRBV6-1, the J call TRBJ2-1; tentative D call: TRBD2 (6 bases). Trimming took off 2 bases at V and 1 base at J, with 9 bases between the two ends. CDR1 is MNHNS and CDR2 is SASEGT in the germline V gene. The CDR3 loop spans 15 amino acids. The CDR3 region is CASSEWGDSYNEQFF. For the CDR3, the DNA is TGTGCCAGCAGTGAATGGGGGGATTCCTACAATGAGCAGTTCTTC.

The rearrangement joins TRBV5-1 to TRBJ1-1; 8 bases are shared with TRBD1. Germline V gene lookup returns CDR1 SGHRS and CDR2 YFSETQ. Germline trimming cut 0 bases from V and 5 bases from J; bases unmatched to any gene: 3. This CDR3 comprises 14 residues. Here the CDR3 reads CASSLGQGWTEAFF. CDR3 nucleotides: TGCGCCAGCAGCTTGGGACAGGGGTGGACTGAAGCTTTCTTT.

The chain links TRBV7-2 to TRBJ1-1, with unresolved D. Trimming removed 6 bases at V and 3 bases at J, with 11 bases between. Per the germline V gene, CDR1 is SGHTA and CDR2 is FQGNSA. CDR3 length: 13 residues. DNA for the CDR3: TGTGCCAGCAGGTTGACGTGGGACACTGAAGCTTTCTTT. It is translated as CASRLTWDTEAFF.

The rearrangement links TRBV7-2 to TRBJ2-3, with 9 bases lining up with TRBD2. Germline V gives CDR1 SGHTA, CDR2 FQGNSA. V was clipped by 8 bases and J by 6 bases; unmatched bases: 9. The CDR3 is 14 amino acids. The chain's CDR3 is CASRPGLARDTQYF. CDR3 coding DNA: TGTGCCAGCCGCCCGGGACTAGCAAGGGATACGCAGTATTTT.